This TCR beta chain was recovered during a study of blood T cells in healthy people across ages. Points from the study as a whole: A strong correlation between TCR beta diversity and naive T cell percentage was seen. Age advanced and TCR beta diversity per million T cells fell, roughly linearly.

Next came a second PCR, run for about 7 to 12 cycles, which used a sample-barcoded 5' primer along with a J-beta primer mix. A template-switch adaptor with 12 random nucleotides tagged each cDNA molecule. TCRdb reprocessed the 5' RACE reads via MiXCR and lists one record per CDR3 protein. The sample records around 1,500,000 distinct CDR3 sequences, 42% being singletons. The CDR3 loop spans 15 amino acids. CDR1 MDHEN and CDR2 SYDVKM come from the germline V gene. Russia was home to the donors, healthy Caucasian individuals aged 6 to 90. This clonotype was counted between two and nine times. The antigen is not known.

The sequence was collected from a young woman in good health. The chain links TRBV28 to TRBJ2-4, with 9 bases identical to TRBD2. The DNA end is more similar to TRBJ2-7, so the J call may be wrong. The sequencing input was blood. CDR3 amino acids: CASTPGTSLLSEQYF. The CDR3 DNA reads as TGTGCCAGCACCCCAGGGACTAGCCTTCTTAGCGAGCAGTACTTC.